This TCR beta chain was retrieved from a study of immune cell composition in non-small cell lung cancer. Study-level background: Lung adenocarcinoma or squamous carcinoma made up most tumours.

Study-wide points: Clones >0.5% enriched in tumour were rarer in adenocarcinoma (around 33%) than squamous (roughly 75%). No significant correlation existed between pack-years smoked and tumour clonality.

This table comes from immunoSEQ multiplex PCR, and its TCRdb copy is limited to in-frame clones, with some not included. The table lists some 14,000 clones, over 70% of them singletons, with over 8.5% in the top ten. Germline loops: CDR1 SGHVS, CDR2 FQNEAQ. V dropped 6 bases and J dropped 4; count of bases not matched to a gene: 6. The CDR3 covers 14 residues. Worth noting for this clone: The antigen remains undetermined.

The TCR sequence derives from a human donor with non-small cell lung cancer. The chain links TRBV7-8 to TRBJ2-7, with 10 bases identical to TRBD2. The sequenced sample consisted of lung tumor tissue. In DNA form, the CDR3 reads TGTGCCAGCAGATTGACTAGCGGGTCGTACGAGCAGTACTTC. Translating it yields CASRLTSGSYEQYF.